This T cell receptor beta chain was obtained from a study of Graves' ophthalmopathy and Graves' hyperthyroidism. This clonotype was found many times. The antigen remains unidentified. CDR3 length equals 16 residues. CDR1 is KGHDR, CDR2 SFDVKD, per germline. Trimming left V 10 bases short and J 0 bases short, with 17 bases between. RNA transcripts were the template, and TCR beta CDR3 regions were amplified from them. First-round RT-PCR used HTBI primers; second-round multiplex PCR followed. TCRdb recomputed calls from the multiplex PCR reads with MiXCR, one row per CDR3 protein. The data show about 400,000 distinct CDR3 sequences, approximately 15% seen once. Findings and limits, study-wide: Most thyroid clonotypes expanded beyond 0.001 frequency were also found in blood.

V and J are TRBV24-1 and TRBJ2-2, with D perhaps given as TRBD1 or TRBD2 (5 bases each). The receptor was derived from a woman aged 18-30 years with stable Graves' hyperthyroidism. Input material: peripheral blood. CDR3 in DNA: TGTGCCACTCTGGGTCCTGGGACCGCGAACACCGGGGAGCTGTTTTTT. Residues: CATLGPGTANTGELFF.